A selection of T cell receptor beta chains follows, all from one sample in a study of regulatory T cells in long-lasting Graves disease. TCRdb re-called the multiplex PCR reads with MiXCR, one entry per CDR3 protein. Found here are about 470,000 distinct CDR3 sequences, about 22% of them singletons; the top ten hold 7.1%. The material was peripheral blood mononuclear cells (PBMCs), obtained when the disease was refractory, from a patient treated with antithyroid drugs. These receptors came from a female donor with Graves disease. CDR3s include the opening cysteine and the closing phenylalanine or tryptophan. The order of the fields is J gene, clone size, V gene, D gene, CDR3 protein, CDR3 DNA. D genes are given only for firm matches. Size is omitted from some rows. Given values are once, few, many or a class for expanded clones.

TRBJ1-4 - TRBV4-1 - CASSRPTGQADEKLFF TGCGCCAGCAGCCGCCCGACAGGCCAGGCGGATGAAAAACTGTTTTTT
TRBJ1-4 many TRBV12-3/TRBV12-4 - CASRQGLTNEKLFF TGTGCCAGCAGGCAGGGGTTAACTAATGAAAAACTGTTTTTT
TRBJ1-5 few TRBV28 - CASSSGQNAYQPQHF TGTGCCAGCAGCTCTGGACAGAACGCTTATCAGCCCCAGCATTTT
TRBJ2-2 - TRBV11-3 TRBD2 CASSLGEREITTWELFF TGTGCCAGCAGCTTAGGGGAGCGGGAGATTACCACCTGGGAGCTGTTTTTT
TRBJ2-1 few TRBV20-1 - CSASLLSSYNEQFF TGCAGTGCTAGTCTGCTAAGCTCCTACAATGAGCAGTTCTTC
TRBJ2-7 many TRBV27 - CASSFHEGGEQYF TGTGCCAGCAGTTTTCACGAGGGCGGAGAGCAGTACTTC
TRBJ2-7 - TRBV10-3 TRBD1 CAISDRDSHEQYF TGTGCCATCAGTGACCGGGACAGCCACGAGCAGTACTTC
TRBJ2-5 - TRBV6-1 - CASSLSRYQETQYF TGTGCCAGCAGTCTTAGCCGGTACCAAGAGACCCAGTACTTC
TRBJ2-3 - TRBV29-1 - CSVEDQRAKDTQYF TGCAGCGTTGAAGACCAGCGGGCTAAAGATACGCAGTATTTT
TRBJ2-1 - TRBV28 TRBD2 CASSFPGLVNEQFF TGTGCCAGCAGTTTCCCCGGACTAGTCAATGAGCAGTTCTTC
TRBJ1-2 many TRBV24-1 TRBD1 CATSDRDRPGDGYTF TGTGCCACCAGTGATCGGGACAGGCCAGGCGATGGCTACACCTTC
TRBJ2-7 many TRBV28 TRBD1 CASSSTGTGGLEQYF TGTGCCAGCAGTTCGACCGGGACAGGGGGTCTCGAGCAGTACTTC
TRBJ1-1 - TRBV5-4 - CASTTYAEGLYTEAFF TGTGCCAGCACCACGTACGCGGAGGGACTGTACACTGAAGCTTTCTTT
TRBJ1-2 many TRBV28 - CASSLNQRLNYGYTF TGTGCCAGCAGTTTAAATCAAAGACTGAATTATGGCTACACCTTC
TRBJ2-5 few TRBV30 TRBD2 CAWSLGGSPTQYF TGTGCCTGGAGTCTGGGGGGGTCACCGACCCAGTACTTC
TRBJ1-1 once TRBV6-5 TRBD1 CASSYGGQENF TGTGCCAGCAGTTACGGAGGACAGGAAAATTTT
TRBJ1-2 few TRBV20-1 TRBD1 CSAGDRGPFNYGYTF TGCAGTGCTGGGGACAGGGGGCCCTTTAACTATGGCTACACCTTC
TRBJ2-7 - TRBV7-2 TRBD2 CASSPGREEYEQYF TGTGCCAGCAGCCCAGGGAGGGAGGAGTACGAGCAGTACTTC
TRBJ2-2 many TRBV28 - CASSPDSYTGELFF TGTGCCAGCAGTCCAGACTCATACACCGGGGAGCTGTTTTTT
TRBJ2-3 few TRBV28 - CASSFHEGRTDSVTQYF TGTGCCAGCAGTTTTCACGAGGGTCGCACCGACAGCGTTACGCAGTATTTT
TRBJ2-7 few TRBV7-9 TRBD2 CASSVEGTSGRWVDYEQYF TGTGCCAGCAGCGTAGAAGGGACTAGCGGGAGATGGGTTGACTACGAGCAGTACTTC
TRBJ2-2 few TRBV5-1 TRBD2 CASSFSGSDTGELFF TGCGCCAGCAGCTTCAGCGGGAGTGACACCGGGGAGCTGTTTTTT
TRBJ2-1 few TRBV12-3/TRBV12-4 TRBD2 CASSVRGGAAGEQFF TGTGCCAGCAGTGTGCGCGGGGGGGCGGCGGGTGAGCAGTTCTTC
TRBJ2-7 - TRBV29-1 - CSVQQGRGYEQYF TGCAGCGTTCAGCAGGGGAGGGGCTACGAGCAGTACTTC
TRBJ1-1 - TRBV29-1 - CSVERKMNTEAFF TGCAGCGTTGAGCGGAAAATGAACACTGAAGCTTTCTTT
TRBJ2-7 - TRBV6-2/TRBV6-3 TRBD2 CASRAGAFNEQYF TGTGCCAGCAGGGCGGGAGCGTTCAACGAGCAGTACTTC
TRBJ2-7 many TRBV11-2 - CASSLVVFDRLQPYEQYF TGTGCCAGCAGCTTAGTGGTATTCGACAGGCTCCAGCCCTACGAGCAGTACTTC
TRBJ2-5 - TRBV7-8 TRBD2 CASSPRDYLQETQYF TGTGCCAGCAGCCCCCGGGACTACTTACAAGAGACCCAGTACTTC
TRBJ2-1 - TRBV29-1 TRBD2 CSVELPLGGEQFF TGCAGCGTTGAACTCCCCCTCGGGGGGGAGCAGTTCTTC
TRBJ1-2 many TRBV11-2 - CASSLDRVTYGYTF TGTGCCAGCAGCTTAGATCGAGTTACTTATGGCTACACCTTC
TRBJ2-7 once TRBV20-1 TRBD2 CSARTSGRRGEQYF TGCAGTGCTAGGACTAGCGGGAGGAGAGGAGAGCAGTACTTC
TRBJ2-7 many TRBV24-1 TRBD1 CATSRQGSYEQYF TGTGCCACCAGCCGACAGGGGAGCTACGAGCAGTACTTC
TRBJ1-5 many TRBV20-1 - CSASMRGSSNQPQHF TGCAGTGCTAGTATGCGGGGGAGTAGCAATCAGCCCCAGCATTTT
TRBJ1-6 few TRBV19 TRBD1 CASSPGQASWNSPLHF TGTGCCAGTAGCCCGGGACAGGCTTCTTGGAATTCACCCCTCCACTTT
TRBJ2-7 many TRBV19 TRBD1 CASSPGTVTYEQYF TGTGCCAGCAGCCCCGGGACAGTAACCTACGAGCAGTACTTC
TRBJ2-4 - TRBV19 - CASSPDEVAKNIQYF TGTGCCAGTAGTCCTGACGAAGTAGCCAAAAACATTCAGTACTTC
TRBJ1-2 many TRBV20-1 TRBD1 CSALPGTGDGYTF TGCAGTGCGCTCCCGGGGACAGGGGATGGCTACACCTTC
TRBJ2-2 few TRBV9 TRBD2 CASGLAGGSNTGELFF TGTGCCAGTGGACTAGCGGGAGGTTCGAACACCGGGGAGCTGTTTTTT
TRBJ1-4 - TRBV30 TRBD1 CAWSYRGEKLFF TGTGCCTGGAGTTACAGGGGTGAAAAACTGTTTTTT
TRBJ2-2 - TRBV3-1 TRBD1 CASSFPGQSTGELFF TGTGCCAGCAGCTTTCCGGGACAGAGCACCGGGGAGCTGTTTTTT
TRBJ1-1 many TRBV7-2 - CASSLGPGLNTEAFF TGTGCCAGCAGCTTAGGTCCAGGCCTGAACACTGAAGCTTTCTTT
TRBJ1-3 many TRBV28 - CASSSVSRSASGNTIYF TGTGCCAGCAGTTCCGTCAGCCGATCGGCCTCTGGAAACACCATATATTTT
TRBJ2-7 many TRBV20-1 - CSARDKYYEQYF TGCAGTGCTCGGGACAAATACTACGAGCAGTACTTC
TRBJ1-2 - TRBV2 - CASSRLNYGYTF TGTGCCAGCTCTAGGCTAAACTATGGCTACACCTTC
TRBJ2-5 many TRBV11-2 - CASSLEAGRRETQYF TGTGCCAGCAGCTTAGAAGCAGGGAGAAGGGAGACCCAGTACTTC
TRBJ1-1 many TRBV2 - CASSPPPRGGPNTEAFF TGTGCCAGCAGCCCACCACCCCGGGGGGGCCCGAACACTGAAGCTTTCTTT
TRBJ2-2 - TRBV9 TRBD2 CASSARLAGGVTGELFF TGTGCCAGCAGCGCCCGACTAGCGGGAGGTGTCACCGGGGAGCTGTTTTTT
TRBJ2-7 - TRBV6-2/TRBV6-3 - CASEGYEQYF TGTGCCAGTGAGGGCTACGAGCAGTACTTC
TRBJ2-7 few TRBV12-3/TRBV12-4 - CASSSLGSYEQYF TGTGCCAGCAGTTCCCTGGGGAGCTACGAGCAGTACTTC
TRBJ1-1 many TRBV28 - CASRRTGIEAFF TGTGCCAGCAGGCGAACAGGTATTGAAGCTTTCTTT
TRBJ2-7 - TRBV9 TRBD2 CASSGGLAPIYEQYF TGTGCCAGCAGCGGGGGACTAGCCCCAATCTACGAGCAGTACTTC
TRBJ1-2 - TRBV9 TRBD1 CASSEPVAGADRGGSYGYTF TGTGCCAGCAGCGAGCCGGTAGCAGGAGCGGACAGGGGAGGTAGCTATGGCTACACCTTC
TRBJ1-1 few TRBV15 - CATSNMSGWNTEAFF TGTGCCACCAGCAATATGAGTGGTTGGAACACTGAAGCTTTCTTT
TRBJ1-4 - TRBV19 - CASSMVRVEEKLFF TGTGCCAGTAGTATGGTCAGGGTGGAGGAAAAACTGTTTTTT
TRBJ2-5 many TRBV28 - CASSFRHGWETQYF TGTGCCAGCAGTTTCCGTCACGGGTGGGAGACCCAGTACTTC